The entry that follows covers one T cell receptor beta chain sequence. Data came from immunoSEQ multiplex PCR; TCRdb stores just in-frame clones and leaves some out. The table shows under 20,000 clones, with about 86% occurring only once. Germline CDR1 and CDR2: WNHNN and SYGVQD (reference sequence). With V trimmed by 4 bases and J by 0 bases, 3 bases remained unmatched. The CDR3 totals 15 residues. These data belong to a study of PD-1 blockade in mismatch repair-deficient tumors. The specimen comprised PBMCs, sampled 4 weeks after starting pembrolizumab. This clonotype originated in an adult with mismatch repair-deficient cancer. The V call is TRBV10-1, the J call TRBJ2-3; TRBD2 matches 8 bases. In nucleotides, the CDR3 is TGCGCCAGCAGTGGACCTAGCGGGAGCACAGATACGCAGTATTTT. This translates into CASSGPSGSTDTQYF.